The 20 T cell receptor beta chains in this list originate from one sample, sequenced in a study of blood T cell repertoires in COVID-19. Generated by immunoSEQ multiplex PCR, the TCRdb table keeps only in-frame clones and is missing some. Of a few hundred thousand clones listed, about 85% are singletons. The specimen was peripheral blood. These TCRs come from a human donor with COVID-19, enrolled during active disease. The donor label of this sample is uncertain.

This chain connects TRBV7-3 to TRBJ1-1; D unresolved. The V end lost 0 bases, the J end lost 8 bases, and 13 bases lay between the germline ends. From germline, CDR1 is SGHTA and CDR2 FQGTGA. The CDR3 sequence is 14 residues long. The CDR3 DNA reads as TGTGCCAGCAGCTTAACAAATTCCGGGAACGAAGCTTTCTTT. Its translation is CASSLTNSGNEAFF.

The V gene is TRBV30, the J gene TRBJ2-5; 7 nucleotides match TRBD1. Germline loops: CDR1 GTSNPN, CDR2 SVGIG (reference sequence). The CDR3 runs to 13 residues. With V trimmed by 0 bases and J by 4 bases, 2 bases remained unmatched. CDR3 amino acids: CAWSVQGRETQYF. The CDR3 DNA is TGTGCCTGGAGTGTACAGGGGCGAGAGACCCAGTACTTC.

This clone was counted between two and nine times. The chain is built from TRBV28 and TRBJ1-2; D may be TRBD1 (5 bases). Between the trimmed V and J ends, which lost 1 base and 4 bases, there was a span of 13 bases. Germline V gene sequence: CDR1 MDHEN, CDR2 SYDVKM. The CDR3 consists of 15 residues. CDR3 bases: TGTGCCAGCAGTTTATTTGCAGGGTGGGCCTATGGCTACACCTTC. Its protein product is CASSLFAGWAYGYTF.

The V gene is TRBV2, the J gene TRBJ2-5; a weak D match, TRBD2 (5 bases). Germline assignment: CDR1 SNHLY and CDR2 FYNNEI. The V end was cut by 6 bases, the J end by 1 base, with 12 bases between. The CDR3 is 14 residues long. The CDR3 is CASRVNEGQETQYF. Here the CDR3 DNA reads TGTGCCAGCAGGGTCAATGAGGGCCAAGAGACCCAGTACTTC. Together with reference TRBV2 and TRBJ2-5, the CDR3 gives the full variable domain: EPEVTQTPSHQVTQMGQEVILRCVPISNHLYFYWYRQILGQKVEFLVSFYNNEISEKSEIFDDQFSVERPDGSNFTLKIRSTKLEDSAMYFCASRVNEGQETQYFGPGTRLLVL.

The rearrangement joins TRBV5-4 to TRBJ2-7; 10 nucleotides line up with TRBD2. Looked up from germline, CDR1 is SGHNT and CDR2 is YYREEE (reference sequence). The length of the CDR3 is 14 residues. Losses at the gene ends were 2 bases for V and 7 bases for J; bases not matched to a gene: 6. The CDR3 spells CASSFGTSVREQYF. CDR3 nucleotide sequence: TGTGCCAGCAGCTTTGGGACTAGCGTTAGGGAGCAGTACTTC.

This sequence joins TRBV5-1 and TRBJ2-1; possible D gene TRBD1, 5 bases. Trimming removed 4 bases from V and 7 bases from J, with 21 bases in between. The CDR3 has 16 amino acids. CDR1 is SGHRS and CDR2 is YFSETQ in the germline V gene. The CDR3 nucleotides are TGCGCCAGCAGCCCCTCGAATAGGACGGACAAGAATGAGCAGTTCTTC. Translation: CASSPSNRTDKNEQFF.

The chain employs TRBV29-1 and TRBJ2-1; weak D call: TRBD2 (6 bases). This CDR3 contains 14 residues. V was clipped by 5 bases and J by 8 bases, with 19 bases between them. Germline V lookup: CDR1 SQVTM, CDR2 ANQGSEA. This chain's CDR3 is CSVYGTPITDEQFF. CDR3 nucleotides: TGCAGCGTTTATGGGACTCCTATAACCGATGAGCAGTTCTTC.

V gene TRBV7-3 combines with J gene TRBJ2-7, with D possibly being TRBD1 (5 bases). The CDR3 runs 13 residues. Trimming left V 4 bases short and J 6 bases short, with 13 bases between. Germline V gene sequence: CDR1 SGHTA, CDR2 FQGTGA. The CDR3 DNA reads TGTGCCAGCAGCTATACTGGAGACAGCGAGCAGTACTTC. Translated, it gives CASSYTGDSEQYF.

The chain joins TRBV6-2 or TRBV6-3 to TRBJ1-1; 8 bases line up with TRBD1. V shed 2 bases and J 3 bases; nucleotides not matched to a gene: 8. Germline values: CDR1 MNHEY, CDR2 SVGEGT. The CDR3 has 16 residues. In DNA, the CDR3 is TGTGCCAGCAGTTACGCGGCCAGGGGGCTGTACACTGAAGCTTTCTTT. This sequence encodes CASSYAARGLYTEAFF.

This rearrangement joins TRBV27 to TRBJ2-3; D possibly corresponds to TRBD2 (6 bases). CDR3 length equals 11 residues. The germline CDR1 and CDR2 sequences are MNHEY and SMNVEV (reference sequence). The ends were cut back, 6 bases at V and 10 bases at J, with 11 bases in the middle. CDR3 coding DNA: TGTGCCAGCAGCCGGGGGAATTCGCAGTATTTT. Its translation is CASSRGNSQYF.

The sample holds one count of this clone. The rearrangement uses TRBV16 and TRBJ1-2; D possibly corresponds to TRBD1 (6 bases). Germline lookup yields CDR1 KGHSY and CDR2 FQNENV. Trimming stripped 0 bases from V and 8 bases from J, with 13 bases between. The CDR3 has 14 residues. The CDR3 sequence is CASSQSSGVQGYTF. CDR3 nucleotides: TGTGCCAGCAGCCAATCTTCAGGGGTTCAAGGCTACACCTTC.

The chain recombines TRBV19 with TRBJ1-5; a possible D gene is TRBD1 (6 bases). The germline V and J ends were trimmed by 4 bases and 0 bases, with 16 bases remaining between them. The CDR3 is 17 residues long. CDR1 LNHDA and CDR2 SQIVND come from the germline V gene (reference sequence). As DNA, the CDR3 is TGTGCCAGTAGTACCACCGGTCAGGGGTATAGCAATCAGCCCCAGCATTTT. Its protein is CASSTTGQGYSNQPQHF.

The chain couples TRBV2 to TRBJ2-6, with TRBD1 matching over 8 bases. Germline trimming cut 6 bases from V and 0 bases from J; bases unmatched to any gene: 7. Germline V gene sequence: CDR1 SNHLY, CDR2 FYNNEI. CDR3 length: 17 residues. The CDR3 loop reads CASSKDRALSGANVLTF. The DNA for the CDR3 is TGTGCCAGCAGCAAGGACAGGGCACTCTCTGGGGCCAACGTCCTGACTTTC.

The sample holds a few counts of this clone. The rearrangement links TRBV6-1 to TRBJ1-5; 7 nucleotides agree with TRBD1. This CDR3 region has 17 residues. Germline CDR1 MNHNS, CDR2 SASEGT. The junction had 9 bases not matched to a gene; V was cut back by 0 bases and J by 4 bases. The DNA of the CDR3 is TGTGCCAGCAGTGAAGCGCTGGGAGAGGGGGCAAATCAGCCCCAGCATTTT. It encodes CASSEALGEGANQPQHF.

The V gene is TRBV5-1, the J gene TRBJ1-1, with 10 nucleotides matching TRBD1. The CDR3 is made up of 15 amino acids. The J segment lost 5 bases and the V segment lost 3 bases, leaving 7 bases of the junction unmatched. Germline lookup yields CDR1 SGHRS and CDR2 YFSETQ. Written as DNA, the CDR3 is TGCGCCAGCAGCTGGGGGACAGGGGTAGAGACTGAAGCTTTCTTT. It specifies CASSWGTGVETEAFF.

V is TRBV7-3 and J is TRBJ2-2; D remains ambiguous. CDR1 SGHTA and CDR2 FQGTGA come from the germline V gene. Trimming removed 2 bases from V and 2 bases from J, with 3 bases in between. CDR3 length equals 13 residues. CDR3 in DNA: TGTGCCAGCAGCTTACTAAACACCGGGGAGCTGTTTTTT. It codes for CASSLLNTGELFF.

The chain combines TRBV6-4 with TRBJ2-2; maybe TRBD1 (5 bases). The V end lost 8 bases, the J end lost 4 bases, and 23 bases lay between the germline ends. CDR3 size: 17 residues. Germline CDR1 and CDR2: MRHNA and SNTAGT. As DNA, the CDR3 is TGTGCCAGCCAATATACAGGCGACCCAGGTGGCACCGGGGAGCTGTTTTTT. Protein: CASQYTGDPGGTGELFF.

The rearrangement uses TRBV3-1 (or the pseudogene TRBV3-2) and TRBJ1-4; D ambiguous. V gave up 0 bases and J gave up 5 bases, with 7 bases separating them. From germline, CDR1 is LGHDT and CDR2 YNNKEL (reference sequence). The CDR3 extends over 14 amino acids. The CDR3 DNA is TGTGCCAGCAGCCAAGATCTCGTGAATGAAAAACTGTTTTTT. This sequence encodes CASSQDLVNEKLFF.

This clone has just a few counts. The J gene is TRBJ2-3, the V gene TRBV6-2 or TRBV6-3; 8 bases are a match to TRBD2. Trimming removed 0 bases from V and 5 bases from J; junction bases left unmatched: 13. The CDR3 extends over 18 amino acids. CDR1 is MNHEY, CDR2 SVGEGT, per germline. CDR3 sequence reads: CASSYSFTGREVEDTQYF. The CDR3 nucleotides are TGTGCCAGCAGTTACTCTTTCACGGGGCGGGAGGTCGAAGATACGCAGTATTTT.

The chain employs TRBV19 and TRBJ1-2; TRBD1 matches 10 bases. V gave up 3 bases and J gave up 2 bases; unmatched junction bases: 6. The CDR3 totals 16 residues. The germline V gene has CDR1 LNHDA and CDR2 SQIVND (reference sequence). This chain's CDR3 is CASSIPDRGRNYGYTF. The CDR3 coding sequence is TGTGCCAGTAGTATCCCCGACAGGGGGCGAAACTATGGCTACACCTTC.